The 16 T cell receptor beta chains reported below all come from one sample, sequenced in a study of T cells in women clearing cervical HPV infection. Data came from immunoSEQ multiplex PCR; TCRdb stores just in-frame clones and leaves some out. The ten most abundant clones cover 7.8% of a sample with around 30,000 clones. The sample comprised blood buffy coat. These receptors were collected from a woman aged 18 to 75 with a cervical HPV16 infection that either progressed to CIN3+ or cleared (not recorded which).

To note about this clone: The read falls 3 residues short of the CDR3 end, and the missing part is taken from the germline J gene. The genes are TRBV7-8 and TRBJ2-7, with 11 bases that match TRBD1. CDR1 SGHVS and CDR2 FQNEAQ come from the germline V gene. The CDR3 is 15 amino acids. Losses at the gene ends were 4 bases for V and 0 bases for J; bases not matched to a gene: 2. The chain's CDR3 is CASSWDRGSSYEQYF. The covered CDR3 bases are TGTGCCAGCAGCTGGGACAGGGGGAGCTCCTACGAG. The variable domain in full, with the rest retrieved from reference TRBV7-8 and TRBJ2-7, is GAGVSQSPRYKVAKRGQDVALRCDPISGHVSLFWYQQALGQGPEFLTYFQNEAQLDKSGLPSDRFFAERPEGSVSTLKIQRTQQEDSAVYLCASSWDRGSSYEQYFGPGTRLTVT.

A note on this clone: Read sequence stops 3 residues before the CDR3 end, and the germline J gene provides the missing end. This chain uses TRBV18 with TRBJ2-3, with 9 nucleotides matching TRBD1. The CDR3 length is 13 residues. Germline V gene sequence: CDR1 KGHSH, CDR2 LQKENI. This CDR3 is CASSTGGNQPQYF. The covered CDR3 bases are TGTGCCAGCTCTACAGGGGGCAATCAGCCG. The full variable domain, completed using reference TRBV18 and TRBJ2-3, is NAGVMQNPRHLVRRRGQEARLRCSPMKGHSHVYWYRQLPEEGLKFMVYLQKENIIDESGMPKERFSAEFPKEGPSILRIQQVVRGDSAAYFCASSTGGNQPQYFGPGTRLTVL.

As to this clone: The CDR3 is cut off 3 residues early in the read; its end comes from the germline J gene. The chain has TRBV20-1 and TRBJ2-1, with TRBD1 matching over 7 bases. This CDR3 spans 14 amino acids. Germline V gene data show CDR1 as DFQATT and CDR2 as SNEGSKA (reference sequence). Germline trimming cut 3 bases from V and 5 bases from J; bases unmatched to any gene: 7. This CDR3 reads CSARGPTGNNEQFF. The covered CDR3 bases are TGCAGTGCTAGGGGGCCGACAGGGAACAATGAG.

A remark on this clone: The observed sequence ends 3 residues before the CDR3 terminus, with the missing tail filled in from the germline J gene. The rearrangement links TRBV11-2 to TRBJ2-7; tentatively, D is TRBD2 (5 bases). Per germline, CDR1 SGHAT and CDR2 FQNNGV. With 5 bases removed from V and 6 bases from J, the gap between germline ends came to 17 bases. This CDR3 is built from 14 residues. CDR3 in amino acids: CASSLGRGSGEQYF. The part of the CDR3 DNA that was read is TGTGCCAGCAGCCTCGGTCGGGGTTCCGGCGAG.

On this clone itself: The read falls 3 residues short of the CDR3 end, and the missing part is taken from the germline J gene. This chain connects TRBV18 to TRBJ2-4; TRBD1 matches 7 bases. Germline values: CDR1 KGHSH, CDR2 LQKENI. The CDR3 runs to 17 residues. The CDR3 DNA, read in part, is TGTGCCAGCTCACCACCCGGGACAGACTTCTTCGGCTATGGT. As protein: CASSPPGTDFFGYG. The whole CDR3 region reads CASSPPGTDFFGYGQYF.

A note on this clone: The observed sequence ends 3 residues before the CDR3 terminus, with the missing tail filled in from the germline J gene. This chain joins TRBV20-1 and TRBJ2-3; a possible D gene is TRBD1 (5 bases). This CDR3 is 15 amino acids long. Trimming shortened V by 3 bases and J by 2 bases, and 15 bases separated the two germline ends. The germline CDR1 and CDR2 sequences are DFQATT and SNEGSKA (reference sequence). The DNA read from the CDR3 is TGCAGTGCTAGGGCCCTGGACATATACACAGATACG. This encodes CSARALDIYTDT. The complete CDR3 sequence is CSARALDIYTDTQYF.

In the case of this clone: With the read ending 3 residues before the CDR3 end, the germline J gene is used to fill in that end. The chain combines TRBV20-1 with TRBJ2-3, with 8 bases fitting TRBD2. The CDR3 extends over 13 amino acids. The germline V gene encodes CDR1 DFQATT and CDR2 SNEGSKA (reference sequence). The sequenced part of the CDR3 DNA is TGCAGTGCTAGATCTTTTAGCGGGGAGACG. It translates to CSARSFSGET. The whole CDR3 protein reads CSARSFSGETQYF.

CDR3 DNA (partial): TGTGCCAGCAGCTTAGGGCGGAGCTCCGCGAACTATGGC. It codes for CASSLGRSSANYG. The full CDR3 is CASSLGRSSANYGYTF. The V and J genes are TRBV13 and TRBJ1-2; D gene unclear. The DNA ends 3 residues before the CDR3 does, and the rest of the CDR3 is filled in from the germline J gene. The CDR3 contains 16 residues. V gave up 0 bases and J gave up 2 bases, with 13 bases separating them. Germline assignment: CDR1 PRHDT and CDR2 FYEKMQ (reference sequence). The variable domain in full, with the rest retrieved from reference TRBV13 and TRBJ1-2, is AAGVIQSPRHLIKEKRETATLKCYPIPRHDTVYWYQQGPGQDPQFLISFYEKMQSDKGSIPDRFSAQQFSDYHSELNMSSLELGDSALYFCASSLGRSSANYGYTFGSGTRLTVV.

Remarks on this clone: The read ends 3 residues before the CDR3 terminus; that terminus is restored from the germline J gene. The chain joins TRBV4-1 to TRBJ2-7; the match to TRBD2 covers 11 bases. Germline CDR1 and CDR2: MGHRA and YSYEKL. The CDR3 is 16 residues long. J gave up 5 bases and V 2 bases, and 8 bases lay outside the gene matches. CDR3 bases read: TGCGCCAGCAGCCAACGAGCGCTAGCGGGAGGACACGAG. This sequence encodes CASSQRALAGGHE. The entire CDR3 protein is CASSQRALAGGHEQYF.

Turning to this clone: From the germline J gene comes the end of the CDR3, since the read stops 3 residues before it. The rearrangement uses TRBV6-1 and TRBJ2-1, with 15 bases lining up with TRBD2. Trimming took 2 bases from V and 9 from J; bases not matched to a gene: 11. In germline, CDR1 is MNHNS, CDR2 SASEGT. The CDR3 is made up of 18 amino acids. The chain's CDR3 is CASSEPTGLAGGLVEQFF. The part of the CDR3 DNA that was read is TGTGCCAGCAGTGAACCTACCGGACTAGCGGGGGGGCTAGTTGAG.

Regarding this clone: The sequenced fragment ends 3 residues before the CDR3 boundary, so the rest is inferred from the germline J gene. The chain employs TRBV10-3 and TRBJ2-1, with D perhaps TRBD1 (6 bases). Germline CDR1 is ENHRY and CDR2 is SYGVKD. The CDR3 extends over 13 amino acids. V lost 6 bases to trimming and J lost 9 bases, with 15 bases between them. The CDR3 DNA, read in part, is TGTGCCATCAGCACTACAGAAGGGGGTGAG. It codes for CAISTTEGGE. The entire CDR3 is CAISTTEGGEQFF.

In regard to this clone: The CDR3 goes on 3 residues after the read ends, and that part is filled in from the germline J gene. This sequence joins TRBV10-3 and TRBJ1-3; a possible D gene is TRBD1 (5 bases). Trimming removed 6 bases from V and 4 bases from J, with 10 bases in between. The CDR3 is made up of 13 amino acids. Germline V CDR1 and CDR2: ENHRY, SYGVKD. The sequenced CDR3 bases are TGTGCCATCAGCAGGGAGGCGGGAAACACC. It encodes CAISREAGNT. The full CDR3 sequence reads CAISREAGNTIYF.

Worth noting for this clone: Coverage ceases 3 residues before the CDR3 finishes, and the germline J gene fills in the end. The chain has TRBV30 and TRBJ2-2; TRBD2 matches 7 bases. The CDR3 has 15 residues. The junction had 7 bases not matched to a gene; V was cut back by 2 bases and J by 4 bases. Germline-derived CDR1 and CDR2 are GTSNPN and SVGIG (reference sequence). Partial CDR3 DNA: TGTGCCTGGAGTACCCGGTCTAGCGGCACCGGGGAG. It specifies CAWSTRSSGTGE. The full CDR3 reads CAWSTRSSGTGELFF.

As concerns this clone: The CDR3 extends 3 residues past the end of the read, so its final part is completed from the germline J gene. The chain carries TRBV5-4 and TRBJ2-7; 7 positions agree with TRBD2. The CDR3 is 15 amino acids. Germline assignment: CDR1 SGHNT and CDR2 YYREEE (reference sequence). V lost 2 bases to trimming and J lost 2 bases; unmatched junction nucleotides: 7. The CDR3 loop reads CASSFAGVPPYEQYF. CDR3 DNA, as far as it was read: TGTGCCAGCAGCTTTGCGGGAGTCCCCCCCTACGAG.

In the case of this clone: The read terminates 3 residues ahead of where the CDR3 ends, so the germline J gene completes it. The genes are TRBV11-2 and TRBJ2-7, with D uncertain. Germline CDR1 SGHAT, CDR2 FQNNGV. The CDR3 has 14 residues. The ends were cut back, 5 bases at V and 3 bases at J, with 14 bases in the middle. The sequenced part of the CDR3 DNA is TGTGCCAGCAGCCCCCGGGTCCGCTTCTACGAG. Translated: CASSPRVRFYE. The entire CDR3 protein is CASSPRVRFYEQYF.

Details on this clone: The CDR3 extends 3 residues past the end of the read, so its final part is completed from the germline J gene. The chain is built from TRBV6-1 and TRBJ2-4, with D possibly called TRBD1 or TRBD2 (5 bases each). The germline V gene has CDR1 MNHNS and CDR2 SASEGT. Trimming removed 2 bases from V and 1 base from J, with 15 bases in between. The length of the CDR3 is 17 residues. The DNA read from the CDR3 is TGTGCCAGCAGTGAAACCAGGGAGTTGGAGGCCAAAAACATT. Protein sequence: CASSETRELEAKNI. The full CDR3 sequence reads CASSETRELEAKNIQYF.